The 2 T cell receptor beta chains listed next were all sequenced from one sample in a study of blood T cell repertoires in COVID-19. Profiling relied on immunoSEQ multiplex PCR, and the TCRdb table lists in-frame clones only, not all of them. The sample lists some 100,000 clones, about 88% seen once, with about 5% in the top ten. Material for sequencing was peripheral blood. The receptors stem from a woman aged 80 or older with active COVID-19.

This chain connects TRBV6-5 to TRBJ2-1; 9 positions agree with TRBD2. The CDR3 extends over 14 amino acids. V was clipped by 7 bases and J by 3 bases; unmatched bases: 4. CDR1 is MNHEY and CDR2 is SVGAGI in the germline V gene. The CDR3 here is CASKIAGVYNEQFF. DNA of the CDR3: TGTGCCAGCAAAATAGCGGGGGTCTACAATGAGCAGTTCTTC.

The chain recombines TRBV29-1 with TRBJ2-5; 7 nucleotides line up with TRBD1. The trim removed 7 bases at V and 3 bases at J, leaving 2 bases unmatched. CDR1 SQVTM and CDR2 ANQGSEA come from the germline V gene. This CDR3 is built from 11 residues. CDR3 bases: TGCAGCGCGGGGACAGAAGAGACCCAGTACTTC. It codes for CSAGTEETQYF.